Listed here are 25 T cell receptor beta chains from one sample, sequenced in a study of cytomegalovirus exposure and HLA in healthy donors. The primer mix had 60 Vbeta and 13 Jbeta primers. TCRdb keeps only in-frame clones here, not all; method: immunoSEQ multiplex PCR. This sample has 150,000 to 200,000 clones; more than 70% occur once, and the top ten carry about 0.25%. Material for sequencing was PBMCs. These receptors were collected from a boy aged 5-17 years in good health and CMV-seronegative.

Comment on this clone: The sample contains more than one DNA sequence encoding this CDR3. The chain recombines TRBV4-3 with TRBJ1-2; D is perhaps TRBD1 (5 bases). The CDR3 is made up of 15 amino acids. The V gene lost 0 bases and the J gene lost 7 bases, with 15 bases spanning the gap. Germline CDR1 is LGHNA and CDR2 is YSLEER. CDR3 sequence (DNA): TGCGCCAGCAGCCAAGAAGGAGGGACCCTAAGTGGCTACACCTTC. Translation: CASSQEGGTLSGYTF.

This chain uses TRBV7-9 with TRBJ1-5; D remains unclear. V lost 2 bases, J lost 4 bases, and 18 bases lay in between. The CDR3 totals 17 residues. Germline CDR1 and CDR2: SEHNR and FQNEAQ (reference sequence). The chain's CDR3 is CASSLSPPGRGNQPQHF. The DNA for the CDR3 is TGTGCCAGCAGCTTATCACCGCCTGGTCGGGGAAATCAGCCCCAGCATTTT.

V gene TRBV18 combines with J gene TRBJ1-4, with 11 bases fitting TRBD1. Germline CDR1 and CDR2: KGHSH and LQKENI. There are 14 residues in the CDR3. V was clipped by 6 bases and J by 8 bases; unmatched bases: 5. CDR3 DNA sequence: TGTGCCAGCTCGGCCGGGACAGGGGGAGAAAAACTGTTTTTT. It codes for CASSAGTGGEKLFF.

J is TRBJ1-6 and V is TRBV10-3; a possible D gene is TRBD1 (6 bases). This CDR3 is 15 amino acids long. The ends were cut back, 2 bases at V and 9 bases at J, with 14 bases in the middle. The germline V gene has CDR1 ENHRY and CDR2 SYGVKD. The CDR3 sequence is CAISEAGVLSSPLHF. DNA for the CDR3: TGTGCCATCAGTGAGGCAGGGGTACTAAGTTCACCCCTCCACTTT.

The CDR3 sequence: CASTRTANEQFF. In nucleotides, the CDR3 is TGTGCCAGCACCAGGACAGCCAATGAGCAGTTCTTC. V is TRBV18 and J is TRBJ2-1; possible D gene TRBD1, 6 bases. Trimming shortened V by 8 bases and J by 6 bases, and 11 bases separated the two germline ends. The germline gives CDR1 KGHSH, CDR2 LQKENI. This CDR3 contains 12 residues.

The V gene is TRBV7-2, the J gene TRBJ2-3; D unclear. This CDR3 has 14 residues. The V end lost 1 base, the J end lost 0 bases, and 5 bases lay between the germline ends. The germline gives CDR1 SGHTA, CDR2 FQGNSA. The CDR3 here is CASSLVGSTDTQYF. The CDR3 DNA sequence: TGTGCCAGCAGCTTAGTCGGTAGCACAGATACGCAGTATTTT. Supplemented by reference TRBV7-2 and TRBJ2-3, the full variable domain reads GAGVSQSPSNKVTEKGKDVELRCDPISGHTALYWYRQSLGQGLEFLIYFQGNSAPDKSGLPSDRFSAERTGGSVSTLTIQRTQQEDSAVYLCASSLVGSTDTQYFGPGTRLTVL.

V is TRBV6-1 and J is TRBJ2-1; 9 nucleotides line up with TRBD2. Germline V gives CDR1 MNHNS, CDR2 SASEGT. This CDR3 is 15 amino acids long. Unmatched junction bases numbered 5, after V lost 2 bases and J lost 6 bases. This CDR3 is CASSEHAGGPNEQFF. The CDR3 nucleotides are TGTGCCAGCAGTGAACACGCGGGAGGGCCCAATGAGCAGTTCTTC.

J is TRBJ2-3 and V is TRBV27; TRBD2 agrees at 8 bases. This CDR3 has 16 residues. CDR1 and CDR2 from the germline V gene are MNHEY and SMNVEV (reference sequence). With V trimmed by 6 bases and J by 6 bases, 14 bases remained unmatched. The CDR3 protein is CASRGAGDRLHDTQYF. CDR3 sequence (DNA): TGTGCCAGCAGGGGAGCGGGGGACCGTTTACATGATACGCAGTATTTT.

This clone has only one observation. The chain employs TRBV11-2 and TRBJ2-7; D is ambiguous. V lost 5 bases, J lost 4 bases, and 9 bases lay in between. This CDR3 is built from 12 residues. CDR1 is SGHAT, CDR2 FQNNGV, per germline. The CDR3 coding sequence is TGTGCCAGCAGCCCCTCTCCGTACGAGCAGTACTTC. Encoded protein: CASSPSPYEQYF.

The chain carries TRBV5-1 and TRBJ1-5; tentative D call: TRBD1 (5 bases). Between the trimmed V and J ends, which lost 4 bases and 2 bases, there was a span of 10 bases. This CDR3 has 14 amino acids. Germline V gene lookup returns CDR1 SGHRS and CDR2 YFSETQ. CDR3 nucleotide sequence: TGCGCCAGCAGCGACCGGGGGGGCAATCAGCCCCAGCATTTT. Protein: CASSDRGGNQPQHF.

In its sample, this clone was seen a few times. The CDR3 spells CASSLEARGANVLTF. The CDR3 nucleotides read TGTGCCAGCAGCTTAGAGGCTAGGGGGGCCAACGTCCTGACTTTC. The rearrangement joins TRBV7-6 to TRBJ2-6; D gene ambiguous. This CDR3 has 15 amino acids. The V and J ends lost 1 base and 4 bases respectively, with 8 bases between them. Germline V CDR1 and CDR2: SGHVS, FNYEAQ.

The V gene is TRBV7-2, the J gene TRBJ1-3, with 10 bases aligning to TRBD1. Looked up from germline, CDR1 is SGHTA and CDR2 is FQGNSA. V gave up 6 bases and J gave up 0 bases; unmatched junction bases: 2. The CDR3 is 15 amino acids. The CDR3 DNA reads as TGTGCCAGCAGACGACAGGGGGCCTCTGGAAACACCATATATTTT. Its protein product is CASRRQGASGNTIYF.

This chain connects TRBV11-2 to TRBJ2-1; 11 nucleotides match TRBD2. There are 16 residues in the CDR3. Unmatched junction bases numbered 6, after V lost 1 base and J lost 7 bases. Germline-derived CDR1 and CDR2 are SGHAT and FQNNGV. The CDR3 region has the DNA TGTGCCAGCAGCTTAGTAGCGGGAGGGCCTGTTAATGAGCAGTTCTTC. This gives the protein CASSLVAGGPVNEQFF.

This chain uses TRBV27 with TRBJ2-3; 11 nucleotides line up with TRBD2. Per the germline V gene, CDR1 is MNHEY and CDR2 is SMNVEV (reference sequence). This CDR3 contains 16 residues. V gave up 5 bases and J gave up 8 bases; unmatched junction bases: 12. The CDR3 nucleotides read TGTGCCAGCAGTCCCCTTAGCGGGAGGGCGGGTGGTACGCAGTATTTT. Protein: CASSPLSGRAGGTQYF.

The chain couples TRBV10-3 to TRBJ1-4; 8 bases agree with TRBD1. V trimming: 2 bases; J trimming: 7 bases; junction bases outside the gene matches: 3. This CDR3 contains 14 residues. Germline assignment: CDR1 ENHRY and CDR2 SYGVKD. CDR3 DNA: TGTGCCATCAGTGAGGGACAGGGTCGTGAAAAACTGTTTTTT. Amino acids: CAISEGQGREKLFF.

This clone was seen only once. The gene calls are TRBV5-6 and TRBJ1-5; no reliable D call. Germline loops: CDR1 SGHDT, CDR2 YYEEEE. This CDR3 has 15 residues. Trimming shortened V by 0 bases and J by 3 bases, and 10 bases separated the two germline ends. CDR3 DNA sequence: TGTGCCAGCAGCTTGGATCCCGGGAACAATCAGCCCCAGCATTTT. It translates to CASSLDPGNNQPQHF.

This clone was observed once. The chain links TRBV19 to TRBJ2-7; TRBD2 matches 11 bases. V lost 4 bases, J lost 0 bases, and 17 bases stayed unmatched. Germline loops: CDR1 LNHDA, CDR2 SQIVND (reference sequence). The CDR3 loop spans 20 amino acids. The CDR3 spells CASSTRRLLAGGRSSYEQYF. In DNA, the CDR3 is TGTGCCAGTAGTACCCGCCGTTTGCTAGCGGGAGGACGTAGCTCCTACGAGCAGTACTTC.

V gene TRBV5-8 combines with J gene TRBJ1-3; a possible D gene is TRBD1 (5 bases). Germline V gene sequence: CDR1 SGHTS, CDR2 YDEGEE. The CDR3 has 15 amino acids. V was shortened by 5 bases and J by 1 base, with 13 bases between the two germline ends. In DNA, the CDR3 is TGTGCCAGCAGGCCTACAGGTGCGTCTGGAAACACCATATATTTT. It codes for CASRPTGASGNTIYF.

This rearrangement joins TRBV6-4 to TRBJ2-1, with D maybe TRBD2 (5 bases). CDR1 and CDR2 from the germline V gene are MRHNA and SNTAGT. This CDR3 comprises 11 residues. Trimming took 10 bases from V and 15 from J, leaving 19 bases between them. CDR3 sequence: CATVVDGKTFF. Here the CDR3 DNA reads TGTGCCACCGTGGTAGACGGGAAAACGTTCTTC.

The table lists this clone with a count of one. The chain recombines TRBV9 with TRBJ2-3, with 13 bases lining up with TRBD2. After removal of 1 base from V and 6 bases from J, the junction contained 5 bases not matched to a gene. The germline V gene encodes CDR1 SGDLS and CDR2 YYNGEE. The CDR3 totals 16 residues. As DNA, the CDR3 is TGTGCCAGCAGCGTACAGACTAGCGGGGGGCGTGATACGCAGTATTTT. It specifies CASSVQTSGGRDTQYF.

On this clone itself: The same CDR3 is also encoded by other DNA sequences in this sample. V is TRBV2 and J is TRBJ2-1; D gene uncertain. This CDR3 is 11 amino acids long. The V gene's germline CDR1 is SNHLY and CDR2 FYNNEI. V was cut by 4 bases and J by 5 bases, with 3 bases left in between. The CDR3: CASSVNNEQFF. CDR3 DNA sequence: TGTGCCAGCAGTGTAAACAATGAGCAGTTCTTC.

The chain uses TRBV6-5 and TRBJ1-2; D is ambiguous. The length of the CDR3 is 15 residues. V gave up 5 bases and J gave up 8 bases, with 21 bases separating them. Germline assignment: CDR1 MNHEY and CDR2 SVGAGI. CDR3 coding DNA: TGTGCCAGCAGTGCGGGCCCGAGAGAGAGCGGGGGCTACACCTTC. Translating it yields CASSAGPRESGGYTF.

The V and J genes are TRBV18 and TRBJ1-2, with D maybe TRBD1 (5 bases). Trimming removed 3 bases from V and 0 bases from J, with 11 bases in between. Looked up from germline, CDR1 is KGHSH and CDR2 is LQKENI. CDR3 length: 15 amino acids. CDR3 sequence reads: CASSPQDNPNYGYTF. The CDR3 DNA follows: TGTGCCAGCTCACCCCAGGACAACCCTAACTATGGCTACACCTTC.

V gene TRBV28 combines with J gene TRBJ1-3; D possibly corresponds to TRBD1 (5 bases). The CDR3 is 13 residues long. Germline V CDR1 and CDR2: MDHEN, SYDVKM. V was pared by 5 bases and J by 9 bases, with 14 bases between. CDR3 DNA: TGTGCCAGCAGTGTTTTGGGGCCAGCCACCATATATTTT. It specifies CASSVLGPATIYF.

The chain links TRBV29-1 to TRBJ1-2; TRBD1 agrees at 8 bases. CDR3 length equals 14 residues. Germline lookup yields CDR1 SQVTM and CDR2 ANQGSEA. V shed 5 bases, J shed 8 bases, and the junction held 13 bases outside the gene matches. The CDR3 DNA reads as TGCAGCGTTCCAGGGGAGACAGGGGAAGGGGGCTACACCTTC. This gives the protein CSVPGETGEGGYTF.